The 8 T cell receptor beta chains in this list originate from one sample, sequenced in a study of beta chain features in type 1 diabetes. Study-wide findings and caveats: Shortening that was moderate but significant affected the TCRB CDR3s of Type 1 diabetes patients in all four CD4+ subsets.

Reverse transcribing all isolated RNA meant expressed TCRB transcripts were sequenced. Profiling relied on immunoSEQ multiplex PCR, and the TCRdb table lists in-frame clones only, not all of them. The sample lists about 280,000 clones; 15% were seen once. Their antigens remain unidentified. The sequenced sample consisted of naive CD4+ T cells from blood. The receptor set was obtained from a man aged 18-30 years with type 1 diabetes.

The chain has TRBV7-2 and TRBJ2-1, with 10 nucleotides matching TRBD1. The J segment lost 8 bases and the V segment lost 5 bases, leaving 12 bases of the junction unmatched. CDR1 and CDR2 (germline): SGHTA, FQGNSA. CDR3 length: 16 residues. The CDR3 bases are TGTGCCAGCAGCGTGGGACCGGGACAGGGGATCTATGAGCAGTTCTTC. As protein: CASSVGPGQGIYEQFF. The full variable domain, in which reference TRBV7-2 and TRBJ2-1 provide the parts outside the CDR3, is GAGVSQSPSNKVTEKGKDVELRCDPISGHTALYWYRQSLGQGLEFLIYFQGNSAPDKSGLPSDRFSAERTGGSVSTLTIQRTQQEDSAVYLCASSVGPGQGIYEQFFGPGTRLTVL.

The genes are TRBV30 and TRBJ2-5; D call uncertain. The V end was cut by 1 base, the J end by 0 bases, with 6 bases between. CDR3 length: 13 amino acids. CDR1 and CDR2 from the germline V gene are GTSNPN and SVGIG (reference sequence). DNA of the CDR3: TGTGCCTGGAGTGGACTGGACCAAGAGACCCAGTACTTC. It specifies CAWSGLDQETQYF. Full variable domain (rest looked up from reference TRBV30 and TRBJ2-5): SQTIHQWPATLVQPVGSPLSLECTVEGTSNPNLYWYRQAAGRGLQLLFYSVGIGQISSEVPQNLSASRPQDRQFILSSKKLLLSDSGFYLCAWSGLDQETQYFGPGTRLLVL.

This sequence joins TRBV28 and TRBJ2-2; D is possibly TRBD1 (5 bases). V lost 4 bases to trimming and J lost 0 bases, with 9 bases between them. Germline V gene sequence: CDR1 MDHEN, CDR2 SYDVKM. This CDR3 spans 15 amino acids. CDR3 DNA: TGTGCCAGCAGTTATTGGACACCGAACACCGGGGAGCTGTTTTTT. This gives the protein CASSYWTPNTGELFF.

As concerns this clone: Within the sample, other DNA sequences also encode this same CDR3. This chain connects TRBV18 to TRBJ2-3, with D perhaps matching TRBD2 (6 bases). Trimming pared 2 bases from V and 3 bases from J, leaving 12 bases between. This CDR3 spans 15 amino acids. Germline CDR1 reads KGHSH; CDR2 reads LQKENI. The CDR3, as DNA: TGTGCCAGCTCACCAACCAGCGGAGGGACAGATACGCAGTATTTT. Protein sequence: CASSPTSGGTDTQYF.

This clone was counted only a few times. V and J are TRBV6-5 and TRBJ2-7, with 7 bases aligning to TRBD1. V lost 5 bases and J lost 6; bases outside the gene matches: 13. The CDR3 is 15 residues long. CDR1 and CDR2 (germline): MNHEY, SVGAGI. The CDR3 spells CASSLTRTGAGEQYF. The CDR3 DNA follows: TGTGCCAGCAGTCTAACGCGTACAGGGGCTGGCGAGCAGTACTTC.

The sample holds a few counts of this clone. The chain couples TRBV29-1 to TRBJ2-2; D perhaps matches TRBD1 (5 bases). V was cut by 6 bases and J by 2 bases, with 16 bases left in between. The CDR3 runs 15 residues. Germline CDR1 is SQVTM and CDR2 is ANQGSEA. The CDR3 is CSVAFRQGNTGELFF. DNA for the CDR3: TGCAGCGTGGCTTTTCGGCAGGGCAACACCGGGGAGCTGTTTTTT.

This clone has only a few counts. This sequence joins TRBV14 and TRBJ2-4, with TRBD2 matching over 9 bases. The CDR3 has 17 amino acids. J gave up 4 bases and V 3 bases, and 10 bases lay outside the gene matches. Germline V CDR1 and CDR2: SGHDN, FVKESK. The CDR3 bases are TGTGCCAGCAGCCAGGATGGTGCGGGAGGGCCGAAAAACATTCAGTACTTC. Its translation is CASSQDGAGGPKNIQYF.

CDR3 in amino acids: CASSISGQTMVGEQFF. CDR3 sequence (DNA): TGTGCCAGCAGCATTTCCGGACAGACTATGGTCGGTGAGCAGTTCTTC. V usage is TRBV7-2 and J usage is TRBJ2-1; a possible D gene is TRBD1 (6 bases). Germline V gene lookup returns CDR1 SGHTA and CDR2 FQGNSA. V lost 5 bases and J lost 9, with 23 bases in between. The CDR3 loop spans 16 amino acids.